The 31 T cell receptor beta chains below come from one sample, sequenced in a study of CD8+ T cells in alopecia areata. Extraction of RNA preceded its reverse transcription into cDNA, which served as the sequencing template. Sequencing was performed with immunoSEQ multiplex PCR; in TCRdb, only in-frame clones are kept and a portion is missing. The sample is made up of around 300,000 clones, none counted only once. Cells pooled from cutaneous lymph nodes were sorted on CD4, CD8alpha, NKG2D, NKG2ACE and other markers. Input material: CD4+ T cells sorted from a lymph node. The receptors were gathered from a C3H/HeJ mouse with alopecia areata. MHC haplotype here: H2-k.

This clone showed up just a few times. Genes here carry mouse names. The CDR3 end is not reached by the read, which stops 4 residues before it; the germline J gene fills it in. V is TRBV19 and J is TRBJ2-5; TRBD1 matches 9 bases. The germline V gene has CDR1 FNHDT and CDR2 SITEND (reference sequence). Trimming cost V 5 bases and J 2 bases; bases outside gene matches: 6. The CDR3 totals 15 residues. Here the CDR3 reads CASRRDRDGQDTQYF. CDR3 DNA, as far as it was read: TGTGCCAGCAGGAGGGACAGGGATGGCCAAGAC.

Details on this clone: Genes and germline come from the mouse. The DNA ends 4 residues before the CDR3 does, and the rest of the CDR3 is filled in from the germline J gene. The V gene is TRBV13-1, the J gene TRBJ2-1; 9 bases align to TRBD1. Germline V lookup: CDR1 NSHNY, CDR2 SYGAGN. Trimming cost V 0 bases and J 5 bases; bases outside gene matches: 0. The CDR3 covers 14 residues. This CDR3 reads CASSDGDRDAEQFF. The CDR3 DNA, read in part, is TGTGCCAGCAGTGATGGGGACAGGGATGCT.

There are a few counts of this clone. These gene names are mouse names. The same CDR3 is also encoded by other DNA sequences in this sample. The DNA read from the CDR3 is TGTGCCAGCAGCCCGCAGGGAACTAGTGCAGAA. Translating gives CASSPQGTSAE. The entire CDR3 sequence reads CASSPQGTSAETLYF. The chain is built from TRBV19 and TRBJ2-3, with D possibly being TRBD1 (5 bases). The read stops 4 residues short of the end of the CDR3; the missing end is completed from the germline J gene. V was trimmed by 5 bases and J by 0 bases, leaving 13 bases between them. The germline gives CDR1 FNHDT, CDR2 SITEND (reference sequence). The CDR3 has 15 amino acids.

There are a few counts of this clone. Any gene name here is a mouse gene name. The missing CDR3 end, 4 residues past where the read stops, is filled in from the germline J gene. The gene calls are TRBV1 and TRBJ2-4, with 7 bases matching TRBD2. The CDR3 covers 14 residues. Per germline, CDR1 NSQYPW and CDR2 LRSPGD (reference sequence). V shed 5 bases and J 0 bases; nucleotides not matched to a gene: 2. The CDR3 reads CTCSTGASQNTLYF. The CDR3 bases that were read are TGCACCTGCAGTACTGGGGCGAGTCAAAAC. The full variable domain, completed using reference TRBV1 and TRBJ2-4, is VTLLEQNPRWRLVPRGQAVNLRCILKNSQYPWMSWYQQDLQKQLQWLFTLRSPGDKEVKSLPGADYLATRVTDTELRLQVANMSQGRTLYCTCSTGASQNTLYFGAGTRLSVL.

This clone has more than one count but fewer than ten. All gene names here are mouse names. The DNA ends 4 residues before the CDR3 does, and the rest of the CDR3 is filled in from the germline J gene. The chain couples TRBV19 to TRBJ1-1, with 7 bases fitting TRBD1. With V trimmed by 5 bases and J by 2 bases, 6 bases remained unmatched. CDR3 length: 14 residues. From germline, CDR1 is FNHDT and CDR2 SITEND (reference sequence). CDR3 protein: CASSRGQFNTEVFF. The sequenced part of the CDR3 DNA is TGTGCCAGCAGCCGGGGACAGTTCAACACA.

This clone was seen a few times. Gene names follow the mouse nomenclature. The CDR3: CASSDQDRGDEQYF. The CDR3 DNA, read in part, is TGTGCCAGCAGTGATCAGGACAGGGGTGAT. The chain joins TRBV13-1 to TRBJ2-7, with TRBD1 matching 9 bases. The CDR3 goes on 4 residues after the read ends, and that part is filled in from the germline J gene. CDR1 NSHNY and CDR2 SYGAGN come from the germline V gene. CDR3 size: 14 residues.

This clone was observed a handful of times. All gene names here are mouse names. The sequence runs out 4 residues before the end of the CDR3; the remainder is reconstructed from the germline J gene. The rearrangement uses TRBV31 and TRBJ1-1, with 9 bases fitting TRBD1. The J segment lost 3 bases and the V segment lost 4 bases, leaving 3 bases of the junction unmatched. CDR3 length: 13 residues. Germline V gene data show CDR1 as GKSSPN and CDR2 as SITVG. The sequenced part of the CDR3 DNA is TGTGCCTGGACACAGGGGGCGTACACA. Translation gives CAWTQGAYT. The full CDR3 reads CAWTQGAYTEVFF.

In its sample, this clone was seen a few times. Any gene name here is a mouse gene name. Coverage ceases 4 residues before the CDR3 finishes, and the germline J gene fills in the end. V gene TRBV13-1 combines with J gene TRBJ2-5; 7 bases map to TRBD2. V gave up 6 bases and J gave up 3 bases; unmatched junction bases: 4. CDR1 and CDR2 from the germline V gene are NSHNY and SYGAGN. The CDR3 runs 13 residues. The sequenced part of the CDR3 DNA is TGTGCCAGCAACGGTGGGGGGCAAGAC. Its protein is CASNGGGQD. The whole CDR3 sequence reads CASNGGGQDTQYF.

This clone was seen many times. Gene names and germline match the mouse. The CDR3 DNA, read in part, is TGTGCTAGCAGTAGAGCGACAGCCCGTACCTCAAACACCGGG. Its protein is CASSRATARTSNTG. The full-length CDR3 reads as CASSRATARTSNTGQLYF. The chain couples TRBV17 to TRBJ2-2; D might be TRBD1 (5 bases). The CDR3 is cut off 4 residues early in the read; its end comes from the germline J gene. The CDR3 consists of 18 residues. The V gene's germline CDR1 is MNHDT and CDR2 YYDKIL. The ends were cut back, 1 base at V and 0 bases at J, with 15 bases in the middle.

Turning to this clone: The gene names here belong to mouse. Sequencing ends 4 residues short of the CDR3 end; the germline J gene provides the rest. This same CDR3 is encoded by further DNA sequences in the sample. The V gene is TRBV1, the J gene TRBJ2-5; 10 bases line up with TRBD1. The V gene's germline CDR1 is NSQYPW and CDR2 LRSPGD (reference sequence). J lost 2 bases, V lost 3 bases, and 2 bases had no gene match. This CDR3 region has 15 residues. The CDR3 protein is CTCSADRGLQDTQYF. The part of the CDR3 DNA that was read is TGCACCTGCAGTGCCGACAGGGGGCTCCAAGAC.

This clone was counted between two and nine times. A much larger clone differs by one base, so this may be a read error. Gene labels here are mouse ones. The CDR3 end lies 4 residues beyond the end of the read and is filled in from the germline J gene. V gene TRBV13-1 combines with J gene TRBJ2-7; 10 nucleotides align to TRBD1. Looked up from germline, CDR1 is NSHNY and CDR2 is SYGAGN. The CDR3 loop spans 14 amino acids. Incomplete CDR3 DNA: TGTGCCAGCAGTGATCTGGGACAGGGGTAT. This translates into CASSDLGQGY. In full, the CDR3 reads CASSDLGQGYEQYF.

Details on this clone: Gene names are mouse gene names. The read is 4 residues too short to cover the CDR3 end, so that end is filled in from the germline J gene. This chain links TRBV1 with TRBJ2-1; TRBD2 agrees at 10 bases. In germline, CDR1 is NSQYPW, CDR2 LRSPGD (reference sequence). This CDR3 region has 15 residues. J was trimmed by 4 bases and V by 3 bases; bases with no gene match: 3. CDR3 loop: CTCSAPGGAYAEQFF. The covered CDR3 bases are TGCACCTGCAGTGCCCCTGGGGGGGCTTATGCT.

Comment on this clone: Genes and germline are mouse. Read sequence stops 4 residues before the CDR3 end, and the germline J gene provides the missing end. The V and J genes are TRBV5 and TRBJ2-5; 7 nucleotides agree with TRBD1. Germline V CDR1 and CDR2: LGHNA, YNLKQL (reference sequence). V shed 4 bases and J 3 bases; nucleotides not matched to a gene: 4. The CDR3 has 14 residues. The CDR3 DNA, read in part, is TGTGCCAGCAGCCGCCCGGGACAGCAAGAC. This translates into CASSRPGQQD. The CDR3 as a whole reads CASSRPGQQDTQYF.

This clone was seen a handful of times. Gene names follow the mouse nomenclature. The read is 4 residues too short to cover the CDR3 end, so that end is filled in from the germline J gene. This chain connects TRBV19 to TRBJ2-7; the match to TRBD2 covers 10 bases. The ends lost 3 bases at V and 0 bases at J; junction bases unmatched: 3. CDR1 is FNHDT and CDR2 is SITEND in the germline V gene (reference sequence). The CDR3 is 15 amino acids. The CDR3 spells CASSTDWGNSYEQYF. Partial CDR3 DNA: TGTGCCAGCAGTACGGACTGGGGGAACTCCTAT.

On this clone itself: Gene names are the mouse ones. The read is 4 residues too short to cover the CDR3 end, so that end is filled in from the germline J gene. V and J are TRBV19 and TRBJ2-1; D gene uncertain. The CDR3 contains 13 residues. The germline CDR1 and CDR2 sequences are FNHDT and SITEND (reference sequence). V was trimmed by 4 bases and J by 0 bases, leaving 5 bases between them. Partial CDR3 DNA: TGTGCCAGCAGTCGACTTAACTATGCT. Its protein product is CASSRLNYA. The CDR3 in full is CASSRLNYAEQFF.

Details on this clone: Mouse germline and gene names are used. Other DNA sequences within the sample encode an identical CDR3. The part of the CDR3 DNA that was read is TGTGCCTGGAGTCCAGACTGGACTAGTGCAGAA. Amino acids: CAWSPDWTSAE. The entire CDR3 protein reads CAWSPDWTSAETLYF. The chain has TRBV31 and TRBJ2-3, with D possibly being TRBD2 (6 bases). The read ends 4 residues before the CDR3 terminus; that terminus is restored from the germline J gene. Deletions cut 1 base from V and 0 bases from J, with 11 bases between. CDR3 length equals 15 residues. Germline CDR1 is GKSSPN and CDR2 is SITVG.

Note on this clone: Mouse gene names and germline throughout. The read halts 4 residues ahead of the CDR3 end, with the missing end drawn from the germline J gene. The chain links TRBV13-1 to TRBJ2-4; 9 bases align to TRBD2. CDR1 NSHNY and CDR2 SYGAGN come from the germline V gene. This CDR3 spans 14 amino acids. CDR3 DNA (partial): TGTGCCAGCAGTGAAGGGGACTGGGAGAAC. Its protein product is CASSEGDWEN. In full, the CDR3 reads CASSEGDWENTLYF.

In regard to this clone: Gene labels here are mouse ones. The read terminates 4 residues before the CDR3 end, so the remaining end is supplied by the germline J gene. The chain combines TRBV13-3 with TRBJ2-1; 8 nucleotides agree with TRBD2. Per germline, CDR1 NNHDY and CDR2 SYVADS. After removal of 5 bases from V and 0 bases from J, the junction contained 4 bases not matched to a gene. The CDR3 runs 15 residues. CDR3 DNA, as far as it was read: TGTGCCAGCAGAGACTGGGGCCTTAACTATGCT. Translated, it gives CASRDWGLNYA. The complete CDR3 protein is CASRDWGLNYAEQFF.

As for this clone: Gene names refer to mouse genes. The observed sequence ends 4 residues before the CDR3 terminus, with the missing tail filled in from the germline J gene. The genes are TRBV3 and TRBJ2-5; 9 nucleotides agree with TRBD2. Looked up from germline, CDR1 is SNHLY and CDR2 is FYNGKV (reference sequence). The CDR3 extends over 16 amino acids. The CDR3 sequence is CASSLALLGGPDTQYF. The CDR3 bases that were read are TGTGCCAGCAGCTTAGCTCTACTGGGGGGTCCAGAC.

This clone was counted only a few times. Mouse names are used for the genes. The read gets to within 4 residues of the CDR3 end, and the germline J gene fills in the rest. The chain employs TRBV14 and TRBJ2-3; D not certain. Deletions cut 0 bases from V and 0 bases from J, with 8 bases between. CDR3 length equals 15 residues. Germline lookup yields CDR1 SGHDT and CDR2 FRDEAV. The CDR3: CASSFWQTSAETLYF. Incomplete CDR3 DNA: TGTGCCAGCAGTTTCTGGCAGACTAGTGCAGAA.

This clone was picked up a small number of times. Genes and germline are mouse. From the germline J gene comes the end of the CDR3, since the read stops 4 residues before it. The chain joins TRBV1 to TRBJ1-2; D is ambiguous. CDR1 NSQYPW and CDR2 LRSPGD come from the germline V gene (reference sequence). Trimming cost V 3 bases and J 3 bases, with 11 bases left between them. The CDR3 extends over 14 amino acids. The CDR3 sequence: CTCSARRRDSDYTF. The CDR3 bases that were read are TGCACCTGCAGTGCCCGCAGGAGGGACTCC.

This clone was detected a few times. These gene names are mouse names. Coverage ceases 4 residues before the CDR3 finishes, and the germline J gene fills in the end. V and J are TRBV1 and TRBJ2-4, with D possibly matching TRBD1 (5 bases). CDR1 is NSQYPW, CDR2 LRSPGD, per germline (reference sequence). CDR3 size: 13 residues. This CDR3 is CTCSAQGGNTLYF. The sequenced part of the CDR3 DNA is TGCACCTGCAGTGCGCAGGGCGGGAAC.

The sample holds a few counts of this clone. Gene names and germline refer to mouse. Coverage ceases 4 residues before the CDR3 finishes, and the germline J gene fills in the end. The chain joins TRBV17 to TRBJ2-7; 7 bases fit TRBD1. V shed 5 bases and J 0 bases; nucleotides not matched to a gene: 1. The CDR3 totals 13 residues. Germline V gene lookup returns CDR1 MNHDT and CDR2 YYDKIL. This CDR3 is CASSDRASYEQYF. Partial CDR3 DNA: TGTGCTAGCAGTGACAGGGCCTCCTAT.

This clone came up a few times. Mouse germline and gene names are used. Sequencing ends 4 residues short of the CDR3 end; the germline J gene provides the rest. The same CDR3 arises from other DNA sequences in this sample as well. This sequence joins TRBV19 and TRBJ2-2; D unresolved. V was trimmed by 3 bases and J by 0 bases, leaving 3 bases between them. The CDR3 length is 13 residues. Germline V gives CDR1 FNHDT, CDR2 SITEND (reference sequence). CDR3 protein: CASSKANTGQLYF. CDR3 DNA, as far as it was read: TGTGCCAGCAGTAAAGCAAACACCGGG.

For this clone: Gene names and germline refer to mouse. The same CDR3 also results from other DNA sequences found in this sample. CDR3 DNA (partial): TGTGCCAGCAGCAAGGGACAAAACTATGCT. It yields the protein CASSKGQNYA. The whole CDR3 region reads CASSKGQNYAEQFF. The rearrangement joins TRBV19 to TRBJ2-1; TRBD1 is a possible D gene (6 bases). The CDR3 is cut off 4 residues early in the read; its end comes from the germline J gene. CDR1 is FNHDT, CDR2 SITEND, per germline (reference sequence). The CDR3 is made up of 14 amino acids. Trimming took off 5 bases at V and 1 base at J, with 10 bases between the two ends.

For this clone: Genes here carry mouse names. The observed sequence ends 4 residues before the CDR3 terminus, with the missing tail filled in from the germline J gene. The gene calls are TRBV13-3 and TRBJ2-5; 8 nucleotides align to TRBD2. V shed 0 bases, J shed 3 bases, and the junction held 3 bases outside the gene matches. The CDR3 extends over 15 amino acids. CDR1 and CDR2 (germline): NNHDY, SYVADS. The CDR3 protein is CASSDVGGVQDTQYF. CDR3 DNA (partial): TGTGCCAGCAGTGATGTTGGGGGGGTACAAGAC.

Concerning this clone itself: Gene names denote mouse genes. The read ends 4 residues before the CDR3 terminus; that terminus is restored from the germline J gene. This chain joins TRBV13-1 and TRBJ2-5; 8 nucleotides align to TRBD1. Germline values: CDR1 NSHNY, CDR2 SYGAGN. CDR3 length: 13 amino acids. The chain's CDR3 is CASSERDRDTQYF. CDR3 bases read: TGTGCCAGCAGTGAAAGGGACAGGGAC.

Remarks on this clone: Germline and genes here are mouse. The CDR3 extends 4 residues past the end of the read, so its final part is completed from the germline J gene. The rearrangement uses TRBV13-3 and TRBJ2-1; 10 nucleotides line up with TRBD2. CDR1 is NNHDY and CDR2 is SYVADS in the germline V gene. The CDR3 is 16 residues long. The V gene end was trimmed by 3 bases and the J gene end by 1 base; junction bases not matched to a gene: 4. The CDR3 region is CASSADWGVNYAEQFF. CDR3 DNA, as far as it was read: TGTGCCAGCAGTGCAGACTGGGGGGTCAACTATGCT.

This clone was counted a few times. Gene labels here are mouse ones. The read is 4 residues too short to cover the CDR3 end, so that end is filled in from the germline J gene. The chain has TRBV1 and TRBJ2-4, with 10 bases that match TRBD2. Germline V gene sequence: CDR1 NSQYPW, CDR2 LRSPGD (reference sequence). V shed 5 bases, J shed 0 bases, and the junction held 8 bases outside the gene matches. There are 17 residues in the CDR3. The part of the CDR3 DNA that was read is TGCACCTGCAGTCCGGGACTGGGGCCGACTAGTCAAAAC. It specifies CTCSPGLGPTSQN. The whole CDR3 region reads CTCSPGLGPTSQNTLYF. Together with reference TRBV1 and TRBJ2-4, the CDR3 gives the full variable domain: VTLLEQNPRWRLVPRGQAVNLRCILKNSQYPWMSWYQQDLQKQLQWLFTLRSPGDKEVKSLPGADYLATRVTDTELRLQVANMSQGRTLYCTCSPGLGPTSQNTLYFGAGTRLSVL.

This clone was counted between two and nine times. All gene names here are mouse names. The read stops 3 residues short of the end of the CDR3; the missing end is completed from the germline J gene. The genes are TRBV1 and TRBJ1-6; TRBD1 matches 9 bases. TRBJ1-6 is noted as an ORF with a role that remains uncertain. Germline CDR1 is NSQYPW and CDR2 is LRSPGD (reference sequence). This CDR3 contains 17 residues. Trimming at V came to 3 bases and at J to 7 bases, leaving 10 bases not matched to a gene. The CDR3 reads CTCSAQPGQGENSPLYF. CDR3 bases read: TGCACCTGCAGTGCTCAACCGGGACAGGGCGAGAATTCGCCC.

On this clone: Gene names are mouse gene names. From the germline J gene comes the end of the CDR3, since the read stops 4 residues before it. The chain recombines TRBV13-1 with TRBJ2-3; 11 nucleotides align to TRBD1. This CDR3 has 18 amino acids. Germline CDR1 NSHNY, CDR2 SYGAGN. V lost 3 bases and J lost 0; bases outside the gene matches: 9. CDR3 DNA (partial): TGTGCCAGCAGTGGTTCCGGGACAGGGGGACCTAGTGCAGAA. It is translated as CASSGSGTGGPSAE. The full CDR3 sequence reads CASSGSGTGGPSAETLYF.